This entry lists 9 T cell receptor beta chains sequenced from one sample in a study of cytomegalovirus exposure and HLA in healthy donors. The PCR made use of 60 Vbeta and 13 Jbeta primers. The protocol was immunoSEQ multiplex PCR, while the TCRdb copy is restricted to in-frame clones and leaves out a portion. The sample carries some 190,000 clones, about 9% recorded once. The specimen was PBMCs. These receptors were obtained from a woman aged 25 to 39 in good health and CMV-seropositive.

The chain is built from TRBV2 and TRBJ2-5, with TRBD1 matching 9 bases. The CDR3 spans 15 residues. Trimming cost V 6 bases and J 5 bases; bases outside gene matches: 10. Germline lookup yields CDR1 SNHLY and CDR2 FYNNEI. CDR3 nucleotides: TGTGCCAGCAGCGAAACAGGGGGCTTGGGGGAGACCCAGTACTTC. Protein product: CASSETGGLGETQYF.

The gene calls are TRBV18 and TRBJ2-5; D may be TRBD1 (6 bases). Germline V CDR1 and CDR2: KGHSH, LQKENI. The CDR3 runs 14 residues. The V end was cut by 4 bases, the J end by 4 bases, with 13 bases between. This chain's CDR3 is CASSLKQGRETQYF. CDR3 nucleotides: TGTGCCAGCTCACTGAAACAGGGCCGAGAGACCCAGTACTTC.

This clone was counted between two and nine times. The chain is built from TRBV5-6 and TRBJ2-7; maybe TRBD1 (5 bases). V shed 6 bases and J shed 3 bases, with 16 bases lying between them. In germline, CDR1 is SGHDT, CDR2 YYEEEE. The CDR3 length is 14 residues. The CDR3 loop reads CASTYFQGNYEQYF. The CDR3 DNA follows: TGTGCCAGCACCTACTTCCAGGGCAACTACGAGCAGTACTTC.

In DNA, the CDR3 is TGTGCCAGTAGTAGCTGGGGTAGCGGGACCTACTACGAGCAGTACTTC. It encodes CASSSWGSGTYYEQYF. The rearrangement joins TRBV19 to TRBJ2-7; 8 bases match TRBD2. Germline-derived CDR1 and CDR2 are LNHDA and SQIVND (reference sequence). With 4 bases clipped from V and 3 bases from J, the junction kept 11 bases outside the gene matches. The CDR3 covers 16 residues.

This clone was detected a few times. The chain is built from TRBV19 and TRBJ1-1; 7 positions agree with TRBD1. Germline CDR1 LNHDA, CDR2 SQIVND (reference sequence). There are 12 residues in the CDR3. Unmatched junction bases numbered 2, after V lost 5 bases and J lost 5 bases. The CDR3, as DNA: TGTGCCAGTAGTCCAGGGGGAACTGAAGCTTTCTTT. Amino acid sequence: CASSPGGTEAFF.

The J gene is TRBJ2-2, the V gene TRBV25-1; a possible D gene is TRBD2 (6 bases). This CDR3 contains 13 residues. V was pared by 3 bases and J by 5 bases, with 7 bases between. CDR1 MGHDK and CDR2 SYGVNS come from the germline V gene. The CDR3 sequence: CASSEEGTGELFF. The CDR3 DNA reads TGTGCCAGCAGTGAGGAGGGGACCGGGGAGCTGTTTTTT.

V gene TRBV5-1 combines with J gene TRBJ1-2; perhaps TRBD1 as D (6 bases). Germline CDR1 reads SGHRS; CDR2 reads YFSETQ. V was cut by 5 bases and J by 4 bases, with 15 bases left in between. The CDR3 sequence is 14 residues long. The CDR3 is CASREGGKSYGYTF. CDR3 nucleotide sequence: TGCGCCAGCAGAGAGGGGGGGAAAAGCTATGGCTACACCTTC.

This clone has a handful of counts. V and J are TRBV21-1 and TRBJ1-4. TRBV21-1 is deemed a pseudogene. CDR3 length equals 14 residues. The CDR3 nucleotides read TGTGCCAGCAGCAAGGTGGCGGTAAATGAAAAACTGTTTTTT. Amino acids: CASSKVAVNEKLFF.

This clone appeared a few times. This chain connects TRBV2 to TRBJ1-3; D is possibly TRBD1 (6 bases). The germline CDR1 and CDR2 sequences are SNHLY and FYNNEI. CDR3 length equals 13 residues. Trimming removed 8 bases at V and 8 bases at J, with 16 bases between. The CDR3 is CASAGTLRDTIYF. CDR3 DNA sequence: TGTGCCAGCGCCGGGACATTGAGAGACACCATATATTTT.